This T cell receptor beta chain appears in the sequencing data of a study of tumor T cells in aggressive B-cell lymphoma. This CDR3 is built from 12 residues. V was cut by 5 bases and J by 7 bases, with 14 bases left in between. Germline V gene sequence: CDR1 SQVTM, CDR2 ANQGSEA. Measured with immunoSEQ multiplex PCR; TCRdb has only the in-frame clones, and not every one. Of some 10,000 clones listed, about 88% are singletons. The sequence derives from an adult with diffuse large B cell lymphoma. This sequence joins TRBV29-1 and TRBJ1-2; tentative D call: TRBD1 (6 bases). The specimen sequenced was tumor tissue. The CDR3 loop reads CSVRGAQGGYTF. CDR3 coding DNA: TGCAGCGTTCGGGGGGCGCAAGGTGGCTACACCTTC.